Listed below are T cell receptor beta chains from one sample, sequenced in a study of cytomegalovirus exposure and HLA in healthy donors. Clones were read by immunoSEQ multiplex PCR, and TCRdb kept only the in-frame ones, dropping some. The data contain under 200,000 clones, roughly 85% of them singletons. Sequenced material: PBMCs. The receptors were sampled from a man aged 35-49 years in good health and CMV-seronegative. Each CDR3 is given with its conserved first and last residue. The D gene is left open where the match is weak. A row's size may be missing; if present it is once, few, many or a size class.

DNA	CDR3	V	J	D	size
TGTGCCAGCAGCGTTAGAGCGGGTCAGGTGAGGGCTTTCTTT	CASSVRAGQVRAFF	TRBV7-9	TRBJ1-1	-	-
TGCGCCAGCAGCTTAGGCGGTGAAGAGACCCAGTACTTC	CASSLGGEETQYF	TRBV5-1	TRBJ2-5	-	-
TGCGCCAGCAGCCTCGGGACGGACAGACTCGGGGAGCTGTTTTTT	CASSLGTDRLGELFF	TRBV5-1	TRBJ2-2	-	-
TGTGCCAGCAGCAAACTAGCGGGAGTTGGCGAGCAGTACTTC	CASSKLAGVGEQYF	TRBV2	TRBJ2-7	TRBD2	-
TGCGCCAGCAGCTTGGCCAGGGGTACCGGGGAGCTGTTTTTT	CASSLARGTGELFF	TRBV5-1	TRBJ2-2	-	few
TGTGCCAGCAGCTTAGGGAGGTCCTACAATGAGCAGTTCTTC	CASSLGRSYNEQFF	TRBV11-3	TRBJ2-1	-	-
TGTGCCAGTGGGCCGAATACTGAGCAGTTCTTC	CASGPNTEQFF	TRBV19	TRBJ2-1	-	-
TGCAGCGTCCAAAGCGGTCTTTTGGGGGGGACCAAAAACATTCAGTACTTC	CSVQSGLLGGTKNIQYF	TRBV29-1	TRBJ2-4	TRBD2	few
TGTGCCAGCAGGAGACAGGGAAACACCGGGGAGCTGTTTTTT	CASRRQGNTGELFF	TRBV6-5	TRBJ2-2	TRBD1	-
TGTGCCAGCAGCTTAGCGGGAGGGCCAATATACGAGCAGTACTTC	CASSLAGGPIYEQYF	TRBV7-2	TRBJ2-7	TRBD2	-
TGTGCCAGTCGGTGGACTAGCGGGACCGCCTCGGGAGAGCAGTTCTTC	CASRWTSGTASGEQFF	TRBV5-6	TRBJ2-1	TRBD2	-
TGTGCCAGCAGCTCCCGACAGAATGAAAAACTGTTTTTT	CASSSRQNEKLFF	TRBV14	TRBJ1-4	-	once
TGTGCCAGCAGCTTGCCACAGGCTGCCACCTATGGCTACACCTTC	CASSLPQAATYGYTF	TRBV5-6	TRBJ1-2	-	-
TGTGCTAGTGGTTTGGGGTCCTACAGTTCCAATGAGCAGTTCTTC	CASGLGSYSSNEQFF	TRBV12-5	TRBJ2-1	-	-
TGTGCCTGGATGTTACGGGAGGGGAAAGAGACCCAGTACTTC	CAWMLREGKETQYF	TRBV30	TRBJ2-5	TRBD2	-
TGTGCCAGCAGCCCGGCGGGGGCCGAGACCCAGTACTTC	CASSPAGAETQYF	TRBV13	TRBJ2-5	-	-
TGTGCCAGCAGCCCCCCGGGGACAGGGGGGGAGACCCAGTACTTC	CASSPPGTGGETQYF	TRBV25-1	TRBJ2-5	TRBD1	-
TGTGCCAGCAGCTTAGCGTCAGGGGGGAACGGGGAGCTGTTTTTT	CASSLASGGNGELFF	TRBV11-1	TRBJ2-2	-	-
TGCGCCAGCAGCCTGGACAGCTCTGGGGCCAACGTCCTGACTTTC	CASSLDSSGANVLTF	TRBV4-1	TRBJ2-6	-	-
TGTGCCAGCAGTTACTCCTGGACTTCCGAGTACGAGCAGTTCTTC	CASSYSWTSEYEQFF	TRBV6-5	TRBJ2-1	-	-
TGTGCCAGCAGCCAAGCCCCGGGACACAGTCCTGAGCAGTACTTC	CASSQAPGHSPEQYF	TRBV4-2	TRBJ2-7	-	-
TGTGCCAGCAGCTCAGTCGGGGGGAGTCGGCAAGAGACCCAGTACTTC	CASSSVGGSRQETQYF	TRBV11-2	TRBJ2-5	TRBD2	-
TGTGCCTGGAGTGGGGGGGGCATTTACGAGCAGTACTTC	CAWSGGGIYEQYF	TRBV30	TRBJ2-7	-	-
TGTGCCAGCAGCTTAGACGGGAGCGAGTCCACCGGGGAGCTGTTTTTT	CASSLDGSESTGELFF	TRBV13	TRBJ2-2	-	-
TGTGCCAGCAGCTTATCCACCCGTACTAGCGGGACAACCGGGGAGCTGTTTTTT	CASSLSTRTSGTTGELFF	TRBV7-8	TRBJ2-2	TRBD2	-
TGTGCCAGCAGTTCTCTCTATTTGTTTACGAACACTGAAGCTTTCTTT	CASSSLYLFTNTEAFF	TRBV28	TRBJ1-1	-	-
TGTGCCAGTAGGTCGGCTAGCTCTGGAAACACCATATATTTT	CASRSASSGNTIYF	TRBV19	TRBJ1-3	-	-
TGTTCCAGCAGCGGTGGGCAGTACTACGAGCAGTACTTC	CSSSGGQYYEQYF	TRBV7-9	TRBJ2-7	-	-
TGCAGCGTTGAAAAAGGGGGCGGGTTTGACTTCAGCTCCTACGAGCAGTACTTC	CSVEKGGGFDFSSYEQYF	TRBV29-1	TRBJ2-7	TRBD1	-
TGCGCCAGCAGCTTGTTGATGGCGGGATCCCATGGCTACACCTTC	CASSLLMAGSHGYTF	TRBV5-1	TRBJ1-2	-	once
TGTGCCTGGTCCCCAGGGGGCACGTACGAGCAGTACTTC	CAWSPGGTYEQYF	TRBV30	TRBJ2-7	TRBD1	-
TGTGCCAGCAGCTTAGAAGGTCTAGCGGGAAGTACAGATACGCAGTATTTT	CASSLEGLAGSTDTQYF	TRBV13	TRBJ2-3	TRBD2	-
TGTGCCTGGAGTCGGCAGGGCGGTGAAAAACTGTTTTTT	CAWSRQGGEKLFF	TRBV30	TRBJ1-4	-	once
TGTGCCAGCAGTTACAAGGGGGGGGCTGGAAACACCATATATTTT	CASSYKGGAGNTIYF	TRBV6-5	TRBJ1-3	-	-
TGCGCCAGCAGCCTGTCACCCATGGGGGCGGGAGGTGTAGATACGCAGTATTTT	CASSLSPMGAGGVDTQYF	TRBV4-3	TRBJ2-3	TRBD2	-
TGCGCCAGCAGCTCGCCGGGACAGGGTCTATCTGAAGCTTTCTTT	CASSSPGQGLSEAFF	TRBV5-1	TRBJ1-1	TRBD1	-
TGCGCCAGCAGCCAAGATCCTGGTGGCGAGCAGTTCTTC	CASSQDPGGEQFF	TRBV4-1	TRBJ2-1	-	few
TGTGCCAGCAGCAATAAGCGGGAGGGTAACAATGAGCAGTTCTTC	CASSNKREGNNEQFF	TRBV11-3	TRBJ2-1	TRBD2	-
TGTGCCAGCAGCTTAGGACTAATTGCTTTCTTT	CASSLGLIAFF	TRBV7-9	TRBJ1-1	-	-
TGTGCCAGCAGCTTAGGAGGCAGCCACTATGGCTACACCTTC	CASSLGGSHYGYTF	TRBV7-8	TRBJ1-2	-	-
TGTGCCAGCAGTTACTCTAACTACGAGCAGTACTTC	CASSYSNYEQYF	TRBV6-5	TRBJ2-7	-	-
TGTGCCAGCAGTTTATTCGCAGACTTTAGGCAGCCCCAGCATTTT	CASSLFADFRQPQHF	TRBV27	TRBJ1-5	-	-
TGTGCCAGTTCCCGGGTCACGGGTGGCTACACCTTC	CASSRVTGGYTF	TRBV28	TRBJ1-2	-	-
TGTGCCAGCAGTTCCCTTCGGTGGGAAGCTTTCTTT	CASSSLRWEAFF	TRBV28	TRBJ1-1	-	-
TGTGCCAGCAGTTCATATGGGGGGGCGCAAACCCTCCACTTT	CASSSYGGAQTLHF	TRBV27	TRBJ1-6	-	-
TGTGCCAGTAGTCCCGGGGGATGGAACTACGAGCAGTACTTC	CASSPGGWNYEQYF	TRBV19	TRBJ2-7	-	-
TGTGCCAGCAGCGTAGGTTCGGGAGGGAGCACAGATACGCAGTATTTT	CASSVGSGGSTDTQYF	TRBV9	TRBJ2-3	TRBD2	few
TGTGCCAGCAAAGAGGGGGGGGCCAACGGCCTGACTTTC	CASKEGGANGLTF	TRBV2	TRBJ2-6	-	few
TGTGCCAGCAGCCCGCGGGGGGGACTAGCGGGAGGAGGCTACAATGAGCAGTTCTTC	CASSPRGGLAGGGYNEQFF	TRBV7-2	TRBJ2-1	TRBD2	-
TGTGCCAGTTCTAGCGGGAGGGACACCGGGGAGCTGTTTTTT	CASSSGRDTGELFF	TRBV6-1	TRBJ2-2	TRBD2	-